These 32 T cell receptor beta chains originate from one sample sequenced in a study of PD-1 blockade in classical Hodgkin lymphoma (dated by TCRdb to the early 2020s). The method was the immunoSEQ multiplex PCR assay. TCRdb's version of the immuneACCESS table is confined to in-frame rearrangements and falls short of the full clone set. An unresolved V gene accounts for under half of the shortfall where checked; the remainder is of unknown origin. Present in this sample are thousands of clones, approximately 70% of which were seen just once. The ten largest clones represent roughly 13% of the sample. This specimen's time point label, interpreted: cycle 4 day 1 (C4D1), after five to seven weeks of nivolumab. All trial patients had relapsed after autologous stem cell transplantation, with cohorts A, B and C differing in prior brentuximab vedotin exposure. A Miltenyi CD8+ T cell isolation kit was used for magnetic negative selection to purify CD8+ T cells from thawed PBMCs.

The sequencing here drew on CD8+ T cells from blood, taken before the fourth cycle of nivolumab. Receptors originate from a human donor with classical Hodgkin lymphoma.

The V gene is TRBV2, the J gene TRBJ2-6, with 9 bases that match TRBD1. V lost 6 bases, J lost 4 bases, and 13 bases stayed unmatched. CDR1 SNHLY and CDR2 FYNNEI come from the germline V gene. CDR3 length: 18 residues. CDR3 sequence reads: CASRVRDRALSGANVLTF. The CDR3 coding sequence is TGTGCCAGCAGAGTCAGGGACAGGGCCCTCAGCGGGGCCAACGTCCTGACTTTC.

The chain couples TRBV7-9 to TRBJ2-7; 7 nucleotides agree with TRBD1. This CDR3 has 15 amino acids. The trim removed 2 bases at V and 4 bases at J, leaving 8 bases unmatched. The V gene's germline CDR1 is SEHNR and CDR2 FQNEAQ (reference sequence). CDR3 in amino acids: CASSLPWKQGYEQYF. The CDR3, as DNA: TGTGCCAGCAGCTTACCCTGGAAACAGGGGTACGAGCAGTACTTC.

This chain connects TRBV30 to TRBJ2-1; 10 bases agree with TRBD2. CDR1 and CDR2 from the germline V gene are GTSNPN and SVGIG (reference sequence). The junction had 21 bases not matched to a gene; V was cut back by 6 bases and J by 10 bases. The CDR3 is made up of 17 amino acids. CDR3 in DNA: TGTGCCTGCCAGGGGGGACAGCTGGGACTAGCGTTCGGCGAGCAGTTCTTC. Its translation is CACQGGQLGLAFGEQFF.

The chain couples TRBV27 to TRBJ2-1; no firm D call. CDR3 length equals 13 residues. V lost 3 bases and J 6 bases, leaving 9 bases between the germline ends. Germline V CDR1 and CDR2: MNHEY, SMNVEV (reference sequence). The CDR3 loop is CASSLGSANEQFF. DNA for the CDR3: TGTGCCAGCAGTTTGGGCAGTGCCAATGAGCAGTTCTTC.

The chain couples TRBV5-1 to TRBJ2-3; D is possibly TRBD1 (6 bases). Trimming shortened V by 3 bases and J by 2 bases, and 19 bases separated the two germline ends. The CDR3 is 17 residues long. Germline V gene data show CDR1 as SGHRS and CDR2 as YFSETQ. CDR3 sequence: CASSWTLRGWVTDTQYF. CDR3 nucleotide sequence: TGCGCCAGCAGCTGGACTCTCAGGGGTTGGGTCACAGATACGCAGTATTTT.

The rearrangement joins TRBV27 to TRBJ2-5; TRBD1 agrees at 9 bases. J gave up 4 bases and V 3 bases, and 6 bases lay outside the gene matches. The germline V gene encodes CDR1 MNHEY and CDR2 SMNVEV (reference sequence). This CDR3 region has 15 residues. CDR3 nucleotides: TGTGCCAGCAGTTTGACAGGGGGGTTGGGAGAGACCCAGTACTTC. Translation gives CASSLTGGLGETQYF.

This rearrangement joins TRBV28 to TRBJ2-1, with D perhaps matching TRBD1 or TRBD2 (5 bases each). V lost 5 bases and J lost 0, with 11 bases in between. The CDR3 consists of 15 residues. Germline loops: CDR1 MDHEN, CDR2 SYDVKM. This CDR3 is CASSEDTSSYNEQFF. In nucleotides, the CDR3 is TGTGCCAGCAGTGAGGACACTAGCTCCTACAATGAGCAGTTCTTC.

Relative to its sample, this clone is medium-sized. For the CDR3, the DNA is TGTGCCAGCAGTGAATGGGGGACAGGTTACATGAACACTGAAGCTTTCTTT. Amino acids: CASSEWGTGYMNTEAFF. V usage is TRBV2 and J usage is TRBJ1-1; 8 bases are shared with TRBD1. The V gene's germline CDR1 is SNHLY and CDR2 FYNNEI. Germline trimming cut 2 bases from V and 0 bases from J; bases unmatched to any gene: 8. The CDR3 consists of 17 residues.

The genes are TRBV5-5 and TRBJ1-1; D call uncertain. The CDR3 has 13 residues. Trimming removed 0 bases from V and 4 bases from J, with 7 bases in between. Germline V CDR1 and CDR2: SGHKS, YYEKEE (reference sequence). The CDR3 DNA reads as TGTGCCAGCAGCTTGGGGGCAGGCACTGAAGCTTTCTTT. Encoded protein: CASSLGAGTEAFF.

J is TRBJ2-3 and V is TRBV5-8, with 7 bases identical to TRBD2. In germline, CDR1 is SGHTS, CDR2 YDEGEE. The CDR3 sequence is 13 residues long. The V gene end was trimmed by 5 bases and the J gene end by 4 bases; junction bases not matched to a gene: 4. CDR3 coding DNA: TGTGCCAGCAGATCCCGGGGGGCAGATACGCAGTATTTT. Translation gives CASRSRGADTQYF. The full variable domain, with the rest looked up from reference TRBV5-8 and TRBJ2-3, is EAGVTQSPTHLIKTRGQQATLRCSPISGHTSVYWYQQALGLGLQFLLWYDEGEERNRGNFPPRFSGRQFPNYSSELNVNALELEDSALYLCASRSRGADTQYFGPGTRLTVL.

With respect to this clone: One end of the junction fails to match germline, which may point to a read error. This sample also contains other DNA sequences that code for the same CDR3. The J gene is TRBJ1-1, the V gene TRBV7-8, with a tentative D call TRBD1 (6 bases). The CDR3 has 14 residues. Germline V lookup: CDR1 SGHVS, CDR2 FQNEAQ. In nucleotides, the CDR3 is TGTGCCAGCAGCTTCGGACAGTTGAACACTGAGGCTTTCTTT. As protein: CASSFGQLNTEAFF. The full variable domain, rest sourced from reference TRBV7-8 and TRBJ1-1, is GAGVSQSPRYKVAKRGQDVALRCDPISGHVSLFWYQQALGQGPEFLTYFQNEAQLDKSGLPSDRFFAERPEGSVSTLKIQRTQQEDSAVYLCASSFGQLNTEAFFGQGTRLTVV.

This clone occurred a few times. The chain carries TRBV11-2 and TRBJ2-1, with D maybe TRBD2 (5 bases). The CDR3 contains 12 residues. V was shortened by 0 bases and J by 15 bases, with 12 bases between the two germline ends. Germline V gene lookup returns CDR1 SGHAT and CDR2 FQNNGV. The DNA for the CDR3 is TGTGCCAGCAGCTTAGAGGGGAGAGGTCCGTTCTTC. This gives the protein CASSLEGRGPFF.

The chain couples TRBV28 to TRBJ2-2, with a weak D call TRBD1 (6 bases). V was trimmed by 2 bases and J by 5 bases, leaving 27 bases between them. This CDR3 is built from 20 residues. Germline V gives CDR1 MDHEN, CDR2 SYDVKM. The CDR3 coding sequence is TGTGCCAGCAGTTTAATTAGCGATCGGCTGGGGCAGGGGCGGACCGGGGAGCTGTTTTTT. Translating it yields CASSLISDRLGQGRTGELFF. Full variable domain (missing parts from reference TRBV28 and TRBJ2-2): DVKVTQSSRYLVKRTGEKVFLECVQDMDHENMFWYRQDPGLGLRLIYFSYDVKMKEKGDIPEGYSVSREKKERFSLILESASTNQTSMYLCASSLISDRLGQGRTGELFFGEGSRLTVL.

The chain couples TRBV7-9 to TRBJ2-1; possible D gene TRBD2, 5 bases. Germline CDR1 reads SEHNR; CDR2 reads FQNEAQ (reference sequence). There are 18 residues in the CDR3. V lost 5 bases and J 0 bases, leaving 20 bases between the germline ends. This chain's CDR3 is CASSGSIGVWVSYNEQFF. The CDR3, as DNA: TGTGCCAGCAGCGGTTCTATCGGGGTGTGGGTCTCCTACAATGAGCAGTTCTTC.

The V call is TRBV7-9, the J call TRBJ2-5, with D hard to call. Germline CDR1 and CDR2: SEHNR and FQNEAQ (reference sequence). The CDR3 totals 14 residues. V was shortened by 1 base and J by 1 base, with 7 bases between the two germline ends. CDR3 in DNA: TGTGCCAGCAGCTTAGTAAGGAGCCAAGAGACCCAGTACTTC. Protein sequence: CASSLVRSQETQYF.

This clone showed up just a few times. This sequence joins TRBV19 and TRBJ2-7; the D is unclear. The CDR3 has 13 residues. CDR1 LNHDA and CDR2 SQIVND come from the germline V gene (reference sequence). The ends were cut back, 2 bases at V and 3 bases at J, with 8 bases in the middle. The CDR3 loop reads CASSITPNYEQYF. The CDR3 nucleotides read TGTGCCAGTAGTATAACCCCAAACTACGAGCAGTACTTC.

The chain has TRBV5-1 and TRBJ2-7, with TRBD1 identical over 8 bases. The CDR3 totals 17 residues. Unmatched junction bases numbered 12, after V lost 3 bases and J lost 1 base. Germline CDR1 and CDR2: SGHRS and YFSETQ. CDR3 DNA sequence: TGCGCCAGCAGCTCGGATATGACAGGGGATCGGTCCTACGAGCAGTACTTC. This sequence encodes CASSSDMTGDRSYEQYF.

The chain combines TRBV6-6 with TRBJ1-5, with TRBD1 as a possible D gene (6 bases). The length of the CDR3 is 14 residues. V dropped 9 bases and J dropped 4 bases, with 16 bases sitting between them. CDR1 is MNHNY and CDR2 is SVGAGI in the germline V gene (reference sequence). The CDR3 spells CASGGGPPNQPQHF. In DNA form, the CDR3 reads TGTGCCAGTGGTGGGGGGCCGCCGAATCAGCCCCAGCATTTT.

The chain joins TRBV10-3 to TRBJ1-2; 8 bases map to TRBD1. Germline trimming cut 7 bases from V and 4 bases from J; bases unmatched to any gene: 8. CDR3 length equals 14 residues. CDR1 and CDR2 from the germline V gene are ENHRY and SYGVKD. CDR3 sequence reads: CAINAGQGPYGYTF. CDR3 bases: TGTGCCATCAACGCCGGACAGGGTCCCTATGGCTACACCTTC.

The rearrangement joins TRBV6-1 to TRBJ2-2, with D perhaps TRBD1 or TRBD2 (6 bases each). The CDR3 extends over 17 amino acids. V was clipped by 3 bases and J by 0 bases, with 14 bases between them. Germline V gene lookup returns CDR1 MNHNS and CDR2 SASEGT. CDR3 bases: TGTGCCAGCAGTGATTTAACGGGGGCTTCGAACACCGGGGAGCTGTTTTTT. Translated: CASSDLTGASNTGELFF.

The V gene is TRBV5-1, the J gene TRBJ2-1; possible D gene TRBD2, 5 bases. Trimming stripped 4 bases from V and 0 bases from J, with 11 bases between. The germline CDR1 and CDR2 sequences are SGHRS and YFSETQ. CDR3 length: 15 amino acids. CDR3 nucleotides: TGCGCCAGCAGCGGAACCACTAGCTCCTACAATGAGCAGTTCTTC. Translation gives CASSGTTSSYNEQFF.

In DNA form, the CDR3 reads TGTGCCATCAGTGTTAAACCCGGGGGCACTGAAGCTTTCTTT. Translated, it gives CAISVKPGGTEAFF. The chain is built from TRBV10-3 and TRBJ1-1; maybe TRBD1 (5 bases). V shed 4 bases and J shed 4 bases, with 13 bases lying between them. Germline CDR1 reads ENHRY; CDR2 reads SYGVKD. The CDR3 length is 14 residues.

Written as DNA, the CDR3 is TGTGCCATCAGTGAAGGAACAGGACCGTACCAAGAGACCCAGTACTTC. This translates into CAISEGTGPYQETQYF. The rearrangement links TRBV10-3 to TRBJ2-5, with D maybe TRBD1 (5 bases). V lost 3 bases and J 0 bases, leaving 14 bases between the germline ends. This CDR3 region has 16 residues. Germline V gene lookup returns CDR1 ENHRY and CDR2 SYGVKD.

This sequence joins TRBV27 and TRBJ2-2; 10 bases line up with TRBD1. The CDR3 totals 16 residues. With V trimmed by 5 bases and J by 5 bases, 8 bases remained unmatched. Germline CDR1 is MNHEY and CDR2 is SMNVEV (reference sequence). Written as DNA, the CDR3 is TGTGCCAGCAGTGCCGACAGGGGGCGGGGGACCGGGGAGCTGTTTTTT. Translated: CASSADRGRGTGELFF.

The chain carries TRBV6-4 and TRBJ2-2; the match to TRBD2 covers 7 bases. The length of the CDR3 is 13 residues. With V trimmed by 6 bases and J by 7 bases, 5 bases remained unmatched. Germline V gene sequence: CDR1 MRHNA, CDR2 SNTAGT. CDR3: CASSEAGFGELFF. DNA of the CDR3: TGTGCCAGCAGCGAAGCGGGGTTCGGGGAGCTGTTTTTT.

This clone was seen only once. The V and J genes are TRBV11-2 and TRBJ1-1; a possible D gene is TRBD1 (5 bases). Germline V CDR1 and CDR2: SGHAT, FQNNGV. The CDR3 loop spans 13 amino acids. Trimming shortened V by 4 bases and J by 3 bases, and 9 bases separated the two germline ends. CDR3 sequence reads: CASSWGVDTEAFF. In nucleotides, the CDR3 is TGTGCCAGCAGCTGGGGGGTCGACACTGAAGCTTTCTTT.

The chain employs TRBV7-9 and TRBJ2-5; D tentatively fits TRBD1 or TRBD2 (6 bases each). This CDR3 comprises 18 residues. V gave up 0 bases and J gave up 3 bases, with 20 bases separating them. Germline V lookup: CDR1 SEHNR, CDR2 FQNEAQ (reference sequence). CDR3 sequence: CASSLAIATGALEETQYF. In DNA, the CDR3 is TGTGCCAGCAGCTTAGCGATCGCAACGGGGGCGCTGGAAGAGACCCAGTACTTC.

This chain connects TRBV19 to TRBJ2-1; 12 positions agree with TRBD2. The CDR3 has 17 amino acids. CDR1 and CDR2 from the germline V gene are LNHDA and SQIVND (reference sequence). After removal of 0 bases from V and 8 bases from J, the junction contained 8 bases not matched to a gene. This CDR3 is CASSIDPLAGGRDEQFF. The CDR3 nucleotides are TGTGCCAGTAGTATAGATCCCCTAGCGGGGGGGCGCGATGAGCAGTTCTTC.

The chain carries TRBV28 and TRBJ2-7, with a weak D call TRBD1 (5 bases). Per germline, CDR1 MDHEN and CDR2 SYDVKM. V lost 5 bases and J 0 bases, leaving 14 bases between the germline ends. The CDR3 is made up of 15 amino acids. CDR3 coding DNA: TGTGCCAGCAGTCCCCCCCAGGGAAGCTCCTACGAGCAGTACTTC. Residues: CASSPPQGSSYEQYF.

CDR3 amino acids: CASSLGPNYEQYF. The CDR3 DNA reads as TGTGCCAGCAGCTTAGGCCCGAACTACGAGCAGTACTTC. The genes are TRBV7-2 and TRBJ2-7; D is undetermined. Germline V gene data show CDR1 as SGHTA and CDR2 as FQGNSA. V dropped 1 base and J dropped 3 bases, with 7 bases sitting between them. CDR3 length: 13 residues.

This clone was recorded once. This chain connects TRBV9 to TRBJ2-7; no reliable D call. The CDR3 is made up of 14 amino acids. Trimming removed 4 bases from V and 3 bases from J, with 14 bases in between. The V gene's germline CDR1 is SGDLS and CDR2 YYNGEE. DNA of the CDR3: TGTGCCAGCAGCCCGTCTTCAGCGTACTACGAGCAGTACTTC. This gives the protein CASSPSSAYYEQYF.

This chain connects TRBV2 to TRBJ2-7, with 9 bases lining up with TRBD2. Germline V gene sequence: CDR1 SNHLY, CDR2 FYNNEI. The CDR3 is 16 residues long. Trimming cost V 0 bases and J 3 bases; bases outside gene matches: 6. CDR3 bases: TGTGCCAGCAGTGAAGCCCTAGCGGGACCAATCTACGAGCAGTACTTC. Protein product: CASSEALAGPIYEQYF. The full variable domain, its missing parts supplied by reference TRBV2 and TRBJ2-7, is EPEVTQTPSHQVTQMGQEVILRCVPISNHLYFYWYRQILGQKVEFLVSFYNNEISEKSEIFDDQFSVERPDGSNFTLKIRSTKLEDSAMYFCASSEALAGPIYEQYFGPGTRLTVT.